The entry below gives a single T cell receptor (beta chain) sequence along with its context. These data come from a study of blood T cell repertoires in COVID-19. Study-level background: The analysed material was cDNA or gDNA that came from T cells, B-cell-depleted T cells, or PBMCs.

CDR3 size: 16 residues. Trimming left V 5 bases short and J 4 bases short, with 20 bases between. Germline CDR1 is MNHEY and CDR2 is SMNVEV (reference sequence). Sequencing was performed with immunoSEQ multiplex PCR; in TCRdb, only in-frame clones are kept and a portion is missing. The sample has about 670,000 clones; about 87% are singletons. The chain combines TRBV27 with TRBJ1-2, with a tentative D call TRBD1 (6 bases). Sequencing used peripheral blood. The sequence was obtained from a woman between 18 and 30 years old with acute or convalescent COVID-19. The CDR3 spells CASSPLPGEWGYGYTF. DNA for the CDR3: TGTGCCAGCAGTCCACTCCCAGGGGAGTGGGGCTATGGCTACACCTTC.